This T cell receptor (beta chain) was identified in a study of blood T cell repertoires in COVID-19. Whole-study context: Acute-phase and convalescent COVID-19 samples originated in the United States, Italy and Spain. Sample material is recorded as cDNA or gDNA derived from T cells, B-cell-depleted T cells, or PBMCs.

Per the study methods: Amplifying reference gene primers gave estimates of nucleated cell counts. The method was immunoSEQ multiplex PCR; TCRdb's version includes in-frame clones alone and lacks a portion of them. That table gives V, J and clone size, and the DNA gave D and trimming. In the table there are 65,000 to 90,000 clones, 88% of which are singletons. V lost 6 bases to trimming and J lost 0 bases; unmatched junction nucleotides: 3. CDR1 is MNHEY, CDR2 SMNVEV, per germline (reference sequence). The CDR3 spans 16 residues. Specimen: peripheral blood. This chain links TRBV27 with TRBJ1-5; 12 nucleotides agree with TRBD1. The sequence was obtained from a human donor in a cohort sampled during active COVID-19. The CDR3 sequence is CASRGQGASSNQPQHF. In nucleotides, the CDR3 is TGTGCCAGCAGGGGACAGGGGGCAAGTAGCAATCAGCCCCAGCATTTT.